The T cell receptor (beta chain) described here comes from a study of multiple sclerosis patients with progressive multifocal leukoencephalopathy (dated by TCRdb to the late 2010s). With regard to the full study: Peripheral T and B cells were examined in MS patients who developed PML (4 under natalizumab, 1 after alemtuzumab) and in treated patients who did not develop PML. The goal was to find JC virus-specific or public T-cell expansions that arose at the time of PML onset. Longitudinal follow-up was performed in two natalizumab-treated patients who later developed PML, from before therapy through 6 and 12 months to PML onset. Points the paper makes about the study in general: TRB clones above 0.5% frequency appeared only in PML patients, but expanded clones at PML onset were already present before and during natalizumab therapy. When PML developed, no shared TRBV or TRBJ gene usage and no preferred TRBV-TRBJ pairings were found. Only peripheral blood was analyzed, although cerebrospinal fluid or brain lymphocytes might be more informative for natalizumab-associated PML. In most PML patients, lower normalized Shannon entropy suggested less diverse TRB repertoires, while the natalizumab-treated controls had values close to 1. Because of the small, descriptive cohort, whether findings reflect JC virus infection or general immunocompromise remained unclear.

Amplification of TRB CDR3 regions from genomic DNA was performed at survey-level depth using the immunoSEQ two-step multiplex PCR. Each PCR was spiked with synthetic inline TR CDR3 controls spanning all V-J pairings to estimate template counts and remove amplification bias. Reads were processed so that amplification and sequencing bias were reduced, and quantification was performed against synthetic TR CDR3 analogs. The published analysis was carried out like this. Raw data were processed in ImmunoSEQ Analyzer, with out-of-frame sequences and CDR3s containing stop codons removed, and gene names were assigned according to IMGT nomenclature. Normalized Shannon entropy, defined as 1 minus Pielou's evenness, was used to summarize repertoire diversity. TRB sequences were treated as identical only when sharing V gene, J gene and CDR3. Public PML clonotypes were CDR3s found in two or more PML-onset samples but not found earlier, in controls, or in public databases. CDR3 amino acid composition by position was analyzed with Skylign using the observed count method. The immuneACCESS repertoire file appears here via TCRdb, limited to in-frame rearrangements. These files lack a portion of the clones; in checked studies, under half of the deficit traces to unresolved V genes, and the cause of the others is not known. That table is the source of V, J and clone size, and D and trimming were worked out from the DNA. Here the sample has 30,000 or so clones; over 75% occur a single time. More than 3% of the sample comes from the top ten.

The sample's time point label is to be understood as: time of PML onset. The label giving this sample's treatment or condition can be read as: on natalizumab therapy at sampling. PML diagnosis was based on clinical and MRI findings and was confirmed by detection of JC virus DNA in cerebrospinal fluid. In the natalizumab-treated patients, PML was found to develop after between about 15 and 60 months of natalizumab therapy. Interferon beta had previously been received by all listed patients, and all PML patients were female. Blood samples at T3 were obtained at the time of PML onset. Ficoll-Hypaque density gradient centrifugation was used to isolate peripheral blood mononuclear cells. V and J lose 6 bases and 4 bases, and a span of 27 bases separates them. Via the germline V gene, CDR1 is ENHRY and CDR2 SYGVKD. Reading from cysteine to phenylalanine, the CDR3 counts 18 amino acids. Of all the DNA, just the CDR3 is kept, 54 bases in frame from base 1.

Concerning this clone: Its antigen remains unidentified. The input lacks base qualities; no much larger clone sits a single base away.

The receptor chain draws on TRBV10-3 and TRBJ1-2; TRBD1 is possibly the D segment (5 matching bases). The sequenced sample was PBMCs, obtained from a patient treated with natalizumab. The clonotype originates from a human donor with progressive multifocal leukoencephalopathy. The CDR3 region: CAIRFPGPGRNNGYGYTF. DNA sequence: TGTGCCATCAGATTTCCAGGACCGGGACGGAATAATGGCTATGGCTACACCTTC.